This TCR beta chain is from a study of blood T cells in healthy people across ages. With a J-beta primer mix and a sample-barcoded 5' primer, a second PCR ran roughly 7 to 11 cycles. TCRdb reanalysed the 5' RACE reads using MiXCR and keeps one entry per CDR3 protein. In the table there are 1 million or so distinct CDR3 sequences, approximately 26% of which are singletons. This clonotype occurred a few times. Its specificity is not known. Looked up from germline, CDR1 is KGHDR and CDR2 is SFDVKD. This CDR3 has 13 residues. Study-wide results and caveats: Both higher diversity and more naive CD4+ cells marked long-lived donors when set against aged donors. Diversity of TCR beta per million T cells declined in a roughly linear way with age. Bulk PBMC profiling left naive and antigen-experienced comparisons inconclusive.

These same records also appear under a second study, on T cells of mothers and their children. This second report adds: Relative to unrelated pairs, biologically related mother-child dyads exhibited marginally greater, non-significant overlap.

The TCR comes from a girl aged 2-10 years in good health. Input material: blood. This chain uses TRBV24-1 with TRBJ2-1; D could derive from TRBD1 or TRBD2 (5 bases each). The J call is doubtful: the DNA matches TRBJ2-5 better. CDR3 protein: CATRGVGVETQYF. CDR3 DNA sequence: TGTGCCACCAGGGGGGTGGGGGTGGAGACCCAGTACTTC.